This TCR beta chain was profiled in a study of long-term antiretroviral therapy in people with HIV. For the study at large: Samples collected earliest predate the 2015 immediate-ART recommendation by about a decade.

Post-ART PBMC samples numbered at least two per donor, and pre-ART ones at least one. Note on this clone: Its specificity is unknown.

Regarding the study as a whole: Dominating the repertoire at all time points were the clones that expanded before ART.

The junction had 8 bases not matched to a gene; V was cut back by 7 bases and J by 4 bases. Germline V gene data show CDR1 as SQVTM and CDR2 as ANQGSEA. The CDR3 contains 13 residues. Survey level was the resolution at which the v3.0 immunoSEQ assay ran. Produced via immunoSEQ multiplex PCR; TCRdb's table is partial and in-frame only. The sample contains approximately 27,000 clones, about nine tenths of which appear only once. This TCR derives from a man aged 18 to 29 with HIV. This chain joins TRBV29-1 and TRBJ2-7; TRBD2 agrees at 9 bases. The starting material was unsorted PBMCs, obtained 3.1 years after starting antiretroviral therapy. In DNA, the CDR3 is TGCAGCGCTAAGACTAGCGGATCATACGAGCAGTACTTC. This codes for CSAKTSGSYEQYF.